This is a list of T cell receptor beta chains from one sample in a study of shared clonotypes between healthy human individuals. The repertoire was sequenced with immunoSEQ multiplex PCR; TCRdb's copy has only in-frame clones and lacks some. The sample comprises about 520,000 clones, approximately 95% of which are singletons, and 0.064% rests with the top ten. The specimen sequenced was naive CD4+ T cells sorted from blood. All receptors come from a woman aged 30 to 39 in good health. CDR3s include the opening cysteine and the closing phenylalanine or tryptophan. D genes are given only for firm matches. The listing skips clone size in some rows; elsewhere it reads once, few, many or a size class.

.	TRBJ1-1	.	TRBV6-1	CASSDQQGFTEAFF	TGTGCCAGCAGTGATCAACAGGGATTCACTGAAGCTTTCTTT
.	TRBJ2-5	.	TRBV28	CASSFLVVGSVEQYF	TGTGCCAGCAGTTTTTTAGTCGTGGGGTCCGTGGAGCAGTACTTC
TRBD1	TRBJ2-2	.	TRBV19	CATRQGVPTGELFF	TGTGCCACCCGACAGGGGGTGCCCACCGGGGAGCTGTTTTTT
TRBD1	TRBJ2-2	.	TRBV28	CAAASTAGGFGTGELFF	TGTGCCGCCGCCTCGACCGCAGGGGGCTTTGGAACCGGGGAGCTGTTTTTT
.	TRBJ1-2	.	TRBV15	CATSRDLAGANYGYTF	TGTGCCACCAGCAGAGATCTCGCAGGAGCTAACTATGGCTACACCTTC
.	TRBJ2-7	.	TRBV28	CASTPRSYSSYEQYF	TGTGCCAGCACCCCGAGGTCATACAGCTCCTACGAGCAGTACTTC
.	TRBJ2-2	.	TRBV10-3	CAISELGANTGELFF	TGTGCCATCAGTGAGTTGGGAGCGAACACCGGGGAGCTGTTTTTT
.	TRBJ1-1	.	TRBV28	CASTQFTGATEAFF	TGTGCCAGCACCCAATTCACGGGCGCGACTGAAGCTTTCTTT
TRBD1	TRBJ2-7	.	TRBV14	CASSQGTGGRGYEQYF	TGTGCCAGCAGCCAAGGGACAGGGGGCCGGGGTTACGAGCAGTACTTC
TRBD2	TRBJ2-2	.	TRBV27	CASREGLAGVRTGELFF	TGTGCCAGCAGGGAGGGACTAGCGGGAGTGAGGACCGGGGAGCTGTTTTTT
.	TRBJ1-5	.	TRBV28	CASSLLRGPQHF	TGTGCCAGCAGTTTACTCAGGGGTCCCCAGCATTTT
.	TRBJ2-7	.	TRBV15	CATSKQGWGTPRPYEQYF	TGTGCCACCAGCAAACAGGGTTGGGGGACCCCACGACCCTACGAGCAGTACTTC
TRBD2	TRBJ2-5	.	TRBV5-1	CASSSTSGQGTQYF	TGCGCCAGCAGTTCTACTAGCGGCCAGGGGACCCAGTACTTC
.	TRBJ2-2	.	TRBV30	CARTGSLGTGELFF	TGTGCCAGAACTGGGTCCTTGGGCACCGGGGAGCTGTTTTTT
TRBD2	TRBJ2-1	.	TRBV11-2	CASSPGTSGYNEQFF	TGTGCCAGCAGCCCCGGGACTAGCGGATACAATGAGCAGTTCTTC
TRBD1	TRBJ2-7	once	TRBV5-5	CASRRRDRGDEQYF	TGTGCCAGCAGACGCAGGGACAGGGGTGACGAGCAGTACTTC
.	TRBJ2-7	.	TRBV7-2	CASSLGLVGEQYF	TGTGCCAGCAGCTTAGGGCTAGTGGGCGAGCAGTACTTC
TRBD2	TRBJ2-2	.	TRBV2	CASSENRLAGNTGELFF	TGTGCCAGCAGTGAAAATCGACTAGCGGGAAACACCGGGGAGCTGTTTTTT
TRBD1	TRBJ1-4	.	TRBV7-9	CASSSPGQGSEKLFF	TGTGCCAGCAGCTCACCGGGACAGGGAAGCGAAAAACTGTTTTTT
.	TRBJ2-1	.	TRBV11-2	CASSLSRRATYNEQFF	TGTGCCAGCAGCTTATCTAGGAGGGCCACCTACAATGAGCAGTTCTTC
.	TRBJ1-2	.	TRBV18	CASSPPISGLGYTF	TGTGCCAGCTCACCACCGATTTCAGGGTTGGGCTACACCTTC
.	TRBJ1-3	.	TRBV5-1	CASSSRDSLSGNTIYF	TGCGCCAGCAGCTCCCGGGACTCCCTTTCTGGAAACACCATATATTTT
.	TRBJ2-5	.	TRBV19	CASSTQGWETQYF	TGTGCCAGTAGTACTCAGGGATGGGAGACCCAGTACTTC
.	TRBJ2-1	.	TRBV19	CASRARDFIVGEQFF	TGTGCCAGTAGAGCCCGGGACTTTATCGTCGGTGAGCAGTTCTTC
TRBD2	TRBJ2-1	.	TRBV27	CASSLLASGRKYNEQFF	TGTGCCAGCAGTTTACTCGCCAGCGGGAGGAAGTACAATGAGCAGTTCTTC
.	TRBJ2-6	.	TRBV2	CASSEWLSGANVLTF	TGTGCCAGCAGTGAATGGCTTTCTGGGGCCAACGTCCTGACTTTC
.	TRBJ2-7	.	TRBV10-3	CAIRAPSKNQRIYEQYF	TGTGCCATCAGGGCCCCAAGTAAAAACCAAAGGATCTACGAGCAGTACTTC
TRBD1	TRBJ1-2	.	TRBV29-1	CSVGPGTGTTYFWDYGYTF	TGCAGCGTGGGTCCCGGGACAGGGACGACCTACTTCTGGGACTATGGCTACACCTTC
TRBD2	TRBJ2-1	.	TRBV4-1	CASSQLAGGLRHNEQFF	TGCGCCAGCAGCCAGCTAGCGGGAGGGCTTAGGCACAATGAGCAGTTCTTC
TRBD1	TRBJ2-7	.	TRBV30	CAWGTGTGAYEQYF	TGTGCCTGGGGAACCGGGACAGGGGCCTACGAGCAGTACTTC
.	TRBJ1-2	.	TRBV14	CASSGRQITNYGYTF	TGTGCCAGCAGCGGCCGACAGATTACTAACTATGGCTACACCTTC
.	TRBJ1-5	.	TRBV19	CASSTRQGGEGNQPQHF	TGTGCCAGTAGTACTCGACAAGGGGGGGAAGGCAATCAGCCCCAGCATTTT
TRBD1	TRBJ1-2	few	TRBV28	CASEAGTGGYTF	TGTGCCAGCGAGGCCGGGACAGGTGGCTACACCTTC
TRBD1	TRBJ1-2	.	TRBV6-1	CASSPGQGAGYGYTF	TGTGCCAGCAGCCCGGGACAGGGGGCAGGCTATGGCTACACCTTC
TRBD1	TRBJ1-3	.	TRBV7-9	CASRDRGSGNTIYF	TGTGCCAGCAGGGACAGGGGCTCTGGAAACACCATATATTTT
.	TRBJ1-1	few	TRBV18	CASSLGQMNTEAFF	TGTGCCAGCTCCCTGGGGCAGATGAACACTGAAGCTTTCTTT
TRBD1	TRBJ1-2	.	TRBV5-1	CASSPDRATYGYTF	TGCGCCAGCAGCCCGGACAGGGCCACCTATGGCTACACCTTC
TRBD1	TRBJ2-7	.	TRBV28	CASSTAGTGNHEQYF	TGTGCCAGCAGTACTGCCGGGACAGGGAACCACGAGCAGTACTTC
.	TRBJ2-3	once	TRBV20-1	CSASPYTQYF	TGCAGTGCTAGTCCATATACGCAGTATTTT
.	TRBJ2-5	.	TRBV18	CASSPRQETQYF	TGTGCCAGCTCACCACGACAAGAGACCCAGTACTTC
TRBD2	TRBJ2-7	.	TRBV5-1	CASSEGTSGNYEQYF	TGCGCCAGCAGCGAAGGGACTAGCGGGAACTACGAGCAGTACTTC
.	TRBJ2-7	.	TRBV6-1	CASLGPVRIEYEQYF	TGTGCCAGCCTGGGCCCCGTCAGGATCGAGTACGAGCAGTACTTC
.	TRBJ1-3	.	TRBV6-1	CACPGRAGNTIYF	TGTGCCTGCCCGGGACGGGCTGGAAACACCATATATTTT
TRBD2	TRBJ2-7	.	TRBV28	CASSLPGSGSNEQYF	TGTGCCAGCAGTTTACCCGGTAGCGGGAGTAACGAGCAGTACTTC
TRBD1	TRBJ1-2	.	TRBV18	CASSPGTGDTGNGYTF	TGTGCCAGCTCACCCGGGACAGGGGACACTGGGAATGGCTACACCTTC
TRBD2	TRBJ2-7	.	TRBV7-2	CASSPSAGGPYEQYF	TGTGCCAGCAGCCCGTCTGCGGGAGGGCCCTACGAGCAGTACTTC
.	TRBJ2-1	.	TRBV7-6	CASSLLNEQFF	TGTGCCAGCAGCTTACTCAATGAGCAGTTCTTC
.	TRBJ1-1	.	TRBV25-1	CASSEYKTDTEAFF	TGTGCCAGCAGTGAATATAAGACAGACACTGAAGCTTTCTTT
TRBD1	TRBJ1-4	once	TRBV6-5	CASSYGTGVGEKLFF	TGTGCCAGCAGTTATGGGACAGGGGTGGGAGAAAAACTGTTTTTT
.	TRBJ2-7	.	TRBV5-1	CASSLDSVGRGTYEQYF	TGCGCCAGCAGCTTGGATTCGGTGGGCAGGGGAACCTACGAGCAGTACTTC
.	TRBJ1-5	.	TRBV7-8	CASSHGPYQPQHF	TGTGCCAGCAGCCATGGGCCGTATCAGCCCCAGCATTTT
TRBD1	TRBJ1-2	.	TRBV28	CASSWTGWGYTF	TGTGCCAGCAGTTGGACAGGGTGGGGCTACACCTTC
.	TRBJ2-5	.	TRBV21-1	CASSKVSAGEGETQYF	TGTGCCAGCAGCAAAGTTTCAGCGGGAGAAGGGGAGACCCAGTACTTC
TRBD1	TRBJ2-7	.	TRBV28	CASQKTGDEQYF	TGTGCCAGTCAGAAGACAGGGGACGAGCAGTACTTC
.	TRBJ1-2	.	TRBV19	CASSILPEGRVHGYTF	TGTGCCAGTAGTATTCTACCCGAGGGGAGGGTCCATGGCTACACCTTC
TRBD1	TRBJ2-5	.	TRBV28	CASSLIGQAIETQYF	TGTGCCAGCAGTTTAATCGGACAGGCCATCGAGACCCAGTACTTC
.	TRBJ1-2	.	TRBV5-6	CASSHWVHYGYTF	TGTGCCAGCAGCCATTGGGTGCACTATGGCTACACCTTC
.	TRBJ1-3	.	TRBV21-1	CASSKVWTGHSGNTIYF	TGTGCCAGCAGCAAAGTGTGGACAGGGCACTCTGGAAACACCATATATTTT